The rows below give T cell receptor beta chains drawn from one sample of a study of cytomegalovirus exposure and HLA in healthy donors. Data came from immunoSEQ multiplex PCR; TCRdb stores just in-frame clones and leaves some out. The table includes around 200,000 clones, 60% to 85% detected once. The specimen was PBMCs. These receptors were taken from a woman younger than 30 in good health and CMV-seronegative. Both conserved end residues are part of each CDR3. Fields, in order: CDR3 length, J gene, V gene, clone size, D gene, CDR3 protein, CDR3 DNA. D genes are given only for firm matches. Rows may omit the clone size; those that give it use once, few, many or a size class.

len: 14
j_gene: TRBJ1-1
v_gene: TRBV5-1
abundance: once
d_gene: -
CDR3aa: CASSSTVLNTEAFF
CDR3nt: TGCGCCAGCAGTTCGACAGTGCTGAACACTGAAGCTTTCTTT

len: 14
j_gene: TRBJ1-1
v_gene: TRBV27
abundance: -
d_gene: -
CDR3aa: CASSFRGGNTEAFF
CDR3nt: TGTGCCAGCAGTTTCCGGGGGGGTAACACTGAAGCTTTCTTT

len: 15
j_gene: TRBJ1-1
v_gene: TRBV4-1
abundance: -
d_gene: TRBD1
CDR3aa: CASSHLGQGGTEAFF
CDR3nt: TGCGCCAGCAGCCATTTGGGACAGGGGGGCACTGAAGCTTTCTTT

len: 15
j_gene: TRBJ1-1
v_gene: TRBV5-1
abundance: -
d_gene: -
CDR3aa: CASSLAGPHNTEAFF
CDR3nt: TGCGCCAGCAGCTTGGCCGGTCCTCATAACACTGAAGCTTTCTTT

len: 14
j_gene: TRBJ2-7
v_gene: TRBV4-1
abundance: -
d_gene: -
CDR3aa: CASSQQGTSYEQYF
CDR3nt: TGCGCCAGCAGCCAACAGGGAACCTCCTACGAGCAGTACTTC

len: 13
j_gene: TRBJ1-2
v_gene: TRBV7-3
abundance: -
d_gene: -
CDR3aa: CASSQGGVSGYTF
CDR3nt: TGTGCCAGCAGCCAAGGGGGGGTCTCTGGCTACACCTTC

len: 12
j_gene: TRBJ1-1
v_gene: TRBV19
abundance: once
d_gene: -
CDR3aa: CASSPRGIEAFF
CDR3nt: TGTGCCAGTAGTCCCCGGGGGATTGAAGCTTTCTTT

len: 12
j_gene: TRBJ1-1
v_gene: TRBV28
abundance: -
d_gene: -
CDR3aa: CASKRLDTEAFF
CDR3nt: TGTGCCAGCAAGAGACTCGACACTGAAGCTTTCTTT

len: 13
j_gene: TRBJ2-7
v_gene: TRBV19
abundance: -
d_gene: TRBD1
CDR3aa: CASWDSFSYEQYF
CDR3nt: TGTGCCAGCTGGGACAGCTTCTCCTACGAGCAGTACTTC

len: 15
j_gene: TRBJ2-2
v_gene: TRBV28
abundance: -
d_gene: -
CDR3aa: CASSLPRGGTGELFF
CDR3nt: TGTGCCAGCAGTCTACCGCGGGGTGGGACCGGGGAGCTGTTTTTT

len: 17
j_gene: TRBJ1-2
v_gene: TRBV19
abundance: -
d_gene: TRBD1
CDR3aa: CASSIILGQEGFYGYTF
CDR3nt: TGTGCCAGTAGTATTATCCTAGGACAGGAGGGATTCTATGGCTACACCTTC

len: 13
j_gene: TRBJ2-5
v_gene: TRBV7-7
abundance: -
d_gene: -
CDR3aa: CASSPTRGETQYF
CDR3nt: TGTGCTAGCAGCCCGACTAGGGGAGAGACCCAGTACTTC

len: 16
j_gene: TRBJ2-5
v_gene: TRBV18
abundance: -
d_gene: TRBD2
CDR3aa: CASSPPLAGAQETQYF
CDR3nt: TGTGCCAGCTCACCACCCCTAGCGGGGGCACAAGAGACCCAGTACTTC

len: 14
j_gene: TRBJ1-4
v_gene: TRBV27
abundance: -
d_gene: TRBD1
CDR3aa: CASSQQGTNEKLFF
CDR3nt: TGTGCCAGCAGCCAACAGGGGACTAATGAAAAACTGTTTTTT

len: 15
j_gene: TRBJ2-7
v_gene: TRBV5-6
abundance: -
d_gene: -
CDR3aa: CASSSGGTASNEQYF
CDR3nt: TGTGCCAGCAGCTCCGGCGGGACCGCTTCCAACGAGCAGTACTTC

len: 17
j_gene: TRBJ2-5
v_gene: TRBV19
abundance: -
d_gene: TRBD2
CDR3aa: CASSIWGVAGDQETQYF
CDR3nt: TGTGCCAGTAGTATCTGGGGTGTAGCGGGAGACCAAGAGACCCAGTACTTC

len: 12
j_gene: TRBJ1-1
v_gene: TRBV6-1
abundance: -
d_gene: -
CDR3aa: CAERQLNTEAFF
CDR3nt: TGTGCCGAGAGGCAGCTGAACACTGAAGCTTTCTTT

len: 13
j_gene: TRBJ1-5
v_gene: TRBV18
abundance: -
d_gene: -
CDR3aa: CASSPLRNQPQHF
CDR3nt: TGTGCCAGCTCACCGCTGCGTAATCAGCCCCAGCATTTT

len: 14
j_gene: TRBJ1-5
v_gene: TRBV29-1
abundance: few
d_gene: TRBD1
CDR3aa: CSVGTGGANQPQHF
CDR3nt: TGCAGCGTTGGGACAGGGGGGGCCAATCAGCCCCAGCATTTT

len: 15
j_gene: TRBJ2-1
v_gene: TRBV14
abundance: -
d_gene: TRBD1
CDR3aa: CASSRTGTRYNEQFF
CDR3nt: TGTGCCAGCAGCCGGACAGGGACTCGCTACAATGAGCAGTTCTTC

len: 16
j_gene: TRBJ2-1
v_gene: TRBV7-9
abundance: -
d_gene: TRBD1
CDR3aa: CASSLGVGQDYNEQFF
CDR3nt: TGTGCCAGCAGCTTAGGAGTGGGACAGGACTACAATGAGCAGTTCTTC

len: 17
j_gene: TRBJ2-1
v_gene: TRBV6-4
abundance: few
d_gene: TRBD2
CDR3aa: CASSDSAAGGDYNEQFF
CDR3nt: TGTGCCAGCAGTGACTCAGCAGCGGGGGGTGACTACAATGAGCAGTTCTTC

len: 16
j_gene: TRBJ2-5
v_gene: TRBV5-1
abundance: -
d_gene: TRBD2
CDR3aa: CASIPGLAGGRQTQYF
CDR3nt: TGCGCCAGCATTCCGGGACTAGCGGGGGGGCGGCAGACCCAGTACTTC

len: 13
j_gene: TRBJ2-3
v_gene: TRBV2
abundance: -
d_gene: -
CDR3aa: CARLRDSTDTQYF
CDR3nt: TGTGCCAGGCTACGGGACTCCACAGATACGCAGTATTTT

len: 14
j_gene: TRBJ1-4
v_gene: TRBV4-1
abundance: -
d_gene: TRBD1
CDR3aa: CASSREDRDEKLFF
CDR3nt: TGCGCCAGCAGCCGCGAAGACAGGGATGAAAAACTGTTTTTT

len: 14
j_gene: TRBJ2-7
v_gene: TRBV5-1
abundance: -
d_gene: TRBD2
CDR3aa: CASSGGGNSYEQYF
CDR3nt: TGCGCCAGCAGTGGCGGGGGGAACTCCTACGAGCAGTACTTC

len: 15
j_gene: TRBJ1-1
v_gene: TRBV9
abundance: -
d_gene: -
CDR3aa: CASTEAGGRSTEAFF
CDR3nt: TGTGCCAGCACGGAGGCCGGGGGGAGGAGCACTGAAGCTTTCTTT

len: 14
j_gene: TRBJ1-1
v_gene: TRBV6-5
abundance: -
d_gene: TRBD1
CDR3aa: CASSFNRGSTEAFF
CDR3nt: TGTGCCAGCAGCTTTAACAGGGGAAGCACTGAAGCTTTCTTT

len: 16
j_gene: TRBJ2-1
v_gene: TRBV28
abundance: -
d_gene: TRBD2
CDR3aa: CASTMRGASSYNEQFF
CDR3nt: TGTGCCAGCACCATGCGGGGGGCTAGCTCCTACAATGAGCAGTTCTTC

len: 14
j_gene: TRBJ2-3
v_gene: TRBV5-1
abundance: once
d_gene: -
CDR3aa: CASSLAQGTDTQYF
CDR3nt: TGCGCCAGCAGCTTGGCTCAGGGCACAGATACGCAGTATTTT

len: 12
j_gene: TRBJ1-1
v_gene: TRBV25-1
abundance: -
d_gene: -
CDR3aa: CASLRGGERAFF
CDR3nt: TGTGCCAGCCTTAGGGGGGGGGAAAGAGCTTTCTTT

len: 15
j_gene: TRBJ2-7
v_gene: TRBV15
abundance: -
d_gene: -
CDR3aa: CATSFLRQGPYEQYF
CDR3nt: TGTGCCACCAGCTTTCTAAGGCAGGGGCCCTACGAGCAGTACTTC

len: 17
j_gene: TRBJ2-3
v_gene: TRBV4-3
abundance: -
d_gene: TRBD1
CDR3aa: CASSQFTGAHHPDTQYF
CDR3nt: TGCGCCAGCAGCCAATTTACAGGGGCGCACCACCCAGATACGCAGTATTTT

len: 14
j_gene: TRBJ1-6
v_gene: TRBV7-2
abundance: -
d_gene: -
CDR3aa: CASSSGQNNSPLHF
CDR3nt: TGTGCCAGCAGCTCCGGACAGAACAATTCACCCCTCCACTTT

len: 14
j_gene: TRBJ1-1
v_gene: TRBV19
abundance: -
d_gene: TRBD1
CDR3aa: CASSTVQGAIVAFF
CDR3nt: TGTGCCAGTAGTACCGTACAGGGGGCCATTGTGGCTTTCTTT

len: 16
j_gene: TRBJ2-2
v_gene: TRBV12-5
abundance: -
d_gene: TRBD1
CDR3aa: CASGQTGGGGTGELFF
CDR3nt: TGTGCTAGTGGTCAAACAGGGGGCGGAGGGACCGGGGAGCTGTTTTTT

len: 18
j_gene: TRBJ2-1
v_gene: TRBV4-3
abundance: -
d_gene: TRBD2
CDR3aa: CASSQESAESGTGREQFF
CDR3nt: TGCGCCAGCAGCCAAGAATCCGCGGAGAGCGGGACGGGCAGGGAGCAGTTCTTC

len: 13
j_gene: TRBJ2-7
v_gene: TRBV2
abundance: -
d_gene: TRBD1
CDR3aa: CASRGQDSYEQYF
CDR3nt: TGTGCCAGCAGAGGACAGGATTCCTACGAGCAGTACTTC

len: 13
j_gene: TRBJ1-4
v_gene: TRBV19
abundance: -
d_gene: -
CDR3aa: CASSRRVNEKLFF
CDR3nt: TGTGCCAGTAGTAGACGGGTTAATGAAAAACTGTTTTTT

len: 14
j_gene: TRBJ2-1
v_gene: TRBV7-9
abundance: -
d_gene: -
CDR3aa: CSSSLRSREWEQFF
CDR3nt: TGTTCCAGCAGCTTAAGGTCTCGGGAGTGGGAGCAGTTCTTC

len: 15
j_gene: TRBJ2-3
v_gene: TRBV5-4
abundance: few
d_gene: -
CDR3aa: CASSGRESKTDTQYF
CDR3nt: TGTGCCAGCAGCGGGCGGGAAAGTAAGACAGATACGCAGTATTTT

len: 12
j_gene: TRBJ2-2
v_gene: TRBV19
abundance: -
d_gene: -
CDR3aa: CAAGQNTGELFF
CDR3nt: TGTGCAGCAGGGCAGAACACCGGGGAGCTGTTTTTT

len: 16
j_gene: TRBJ1-6
v_gene: TRBV30
abundance: -
d_gene: -
CDR3aa: CAWSRRGAGRNSPLHF
CDR3nt: TGTGCCTGGAGCCGCCGGGGGGCCGGGAGAAATTCACCCCTCCACTTT

len: 11
j_gene: TRBJ2-7
v_gene: TRBV6-5
abundance: few
d_gene: -
CDR3aa: CASSYGHEQYF
CDR3nt: TGTGCCAGCAGTTACGGCCACGAGCAGTACTTC

len: 16
j_gene: TRBJ1-6
v_gene: TRBV5-1
abundance: -
d_gene: -
CDR3aa: CASSLGGGTYNSPLHF
CDR3nt: TGCGCCAGCAGCTTGGGGGGGGGCACCTATAATTCACCCCTCCACTTT

len: 14
j_gene: TRBJ1-4
v_gene: TRBV30
abundance: -
d_gene: -
CDR3aa: CAWNLGRLTEKLFF
CDR3nt: TGTGCCTGGAATTTGGGCCGTTTAACGGAAAAACTGTTTTTT

len: 14
j_gene: TRBJ2-5
v_gene: TRBV9
abundance: -
d_gene: -
CDR3aa: CASSSEDLQETQYF
CDR3nt: TGTGCCAGCAGCTCAGAGGACTTACAAGAGACCCAGTACTTC

len: 18
j_gene: TRBJ2-1
v_gene: TRBV25-1
abundance: -
d_gene: TRBD2
CDR3aa: CASSEALWREGLYNEQFF
CDR3nt: TGTGCCAGCAGTGAAGCCCTTTGGCGGGAGGGTCTCTACAATGAGCAGTTCTTC

len: 14
j_gene: TRBJ1-4
v_gene: TRBV28
abundance: -
d_gene: TRBD1
CDR3aa: CASSQGQGWEKLFF
CDR3nt: TGTGCCAGCAGTCAAGGACAGGGCTGGGAAAAACTGTTTTTT

len: 16
j_gene: TRBJ2-1
v_gene: TRBV7-9
abundance: -
d_gene: -
CDR3aa: CASSLAGGYSYNEQFF
CDR3nt: TGTGCCAGCAGCTTAGCAGGGGGATACTCCTACAATGAGCAGTTCTTC

len: 15
j_gene: TRBJ1-4
v_gene: TRBV4-2
abundance: -
d_gene: TRBD1
CDR3aa: CASSQGGDSHEKLFF
CDR3nt: TGTGCCAGCAGCCAAGGGGGGGACAGTCATGAAAAACTGTTTTTT

len: 17
j_gene: TRBJ2-2
v_gene: TRBV5-5
abundance: once
d_gene: TRBD2
CDR3aa: CASSLFAAGGSAGELFF
CDR3nt: TGTGCCAGCAGCTTGTTTGCAGCGGGGGGCTCTGCCGGGGAGCTGTTTTTT

len: 15
j_gene: TRBJ2-5
v_gene: TRBV6-5
abundance: -
d_gene: -
CDR3aa: CASSYLGGVGETQYF
CDR3nt: TGTGCCAGCAGTTACCTCGGAGGGGTCGGAGAGACCCAGTACTTC

len: 14
j_gene: TRBJ1-1
v_gene: TRBV5-4
abundance: -
d_gene: -
CDR3aa: CASSLGGRKTEAFF
CDR3nt: TGTGCCAGCAGCTTGGGGGGGCGGAAGACTGAAGCTTTCTTT

len: 14
j_gene: TRBJ2-5
v_gene: TRBV5-8
abundance: -
d_gene: TRBD2
CDR3aa: CASSLSGGAETQYF
CDR3nt: TGTGCCAGCAGCTTAAGCGGGGGCGCGGAGACCCAGTACTTC

len: 13
j_gene: TRBJ2-7
v_gene: TRBV6-1
abundance: once
d_gene: -
CDR3aa: CASSDSPPYEQYF
CDR3nt: TGTGCCAGCAGTGATTCACCTCCCTACGAGCAGTACTTC

len: 18
j_gene: TRBJ1-2
v_gene: TRBV19
abundance: -
d_gene: -
CDR3aa: CASSILRYDLRTNYGYTF
CDR3nt: TGTGCCAGTAGTATCTTGAGATACGACTTGAGGACTAACTATGGCTACACCTTC

len: 16
j_gene: TRBJ2-7
v_gene: TRBV5-4
abundance: -
d_gene: TRBD2
CDR3aa: CASSAGGVGRDHEQYF
CDR3nt: TGTGCCAGCAGCGCGGGGGGGGTCGGGAGGGATCACGAGCAGTACTTC